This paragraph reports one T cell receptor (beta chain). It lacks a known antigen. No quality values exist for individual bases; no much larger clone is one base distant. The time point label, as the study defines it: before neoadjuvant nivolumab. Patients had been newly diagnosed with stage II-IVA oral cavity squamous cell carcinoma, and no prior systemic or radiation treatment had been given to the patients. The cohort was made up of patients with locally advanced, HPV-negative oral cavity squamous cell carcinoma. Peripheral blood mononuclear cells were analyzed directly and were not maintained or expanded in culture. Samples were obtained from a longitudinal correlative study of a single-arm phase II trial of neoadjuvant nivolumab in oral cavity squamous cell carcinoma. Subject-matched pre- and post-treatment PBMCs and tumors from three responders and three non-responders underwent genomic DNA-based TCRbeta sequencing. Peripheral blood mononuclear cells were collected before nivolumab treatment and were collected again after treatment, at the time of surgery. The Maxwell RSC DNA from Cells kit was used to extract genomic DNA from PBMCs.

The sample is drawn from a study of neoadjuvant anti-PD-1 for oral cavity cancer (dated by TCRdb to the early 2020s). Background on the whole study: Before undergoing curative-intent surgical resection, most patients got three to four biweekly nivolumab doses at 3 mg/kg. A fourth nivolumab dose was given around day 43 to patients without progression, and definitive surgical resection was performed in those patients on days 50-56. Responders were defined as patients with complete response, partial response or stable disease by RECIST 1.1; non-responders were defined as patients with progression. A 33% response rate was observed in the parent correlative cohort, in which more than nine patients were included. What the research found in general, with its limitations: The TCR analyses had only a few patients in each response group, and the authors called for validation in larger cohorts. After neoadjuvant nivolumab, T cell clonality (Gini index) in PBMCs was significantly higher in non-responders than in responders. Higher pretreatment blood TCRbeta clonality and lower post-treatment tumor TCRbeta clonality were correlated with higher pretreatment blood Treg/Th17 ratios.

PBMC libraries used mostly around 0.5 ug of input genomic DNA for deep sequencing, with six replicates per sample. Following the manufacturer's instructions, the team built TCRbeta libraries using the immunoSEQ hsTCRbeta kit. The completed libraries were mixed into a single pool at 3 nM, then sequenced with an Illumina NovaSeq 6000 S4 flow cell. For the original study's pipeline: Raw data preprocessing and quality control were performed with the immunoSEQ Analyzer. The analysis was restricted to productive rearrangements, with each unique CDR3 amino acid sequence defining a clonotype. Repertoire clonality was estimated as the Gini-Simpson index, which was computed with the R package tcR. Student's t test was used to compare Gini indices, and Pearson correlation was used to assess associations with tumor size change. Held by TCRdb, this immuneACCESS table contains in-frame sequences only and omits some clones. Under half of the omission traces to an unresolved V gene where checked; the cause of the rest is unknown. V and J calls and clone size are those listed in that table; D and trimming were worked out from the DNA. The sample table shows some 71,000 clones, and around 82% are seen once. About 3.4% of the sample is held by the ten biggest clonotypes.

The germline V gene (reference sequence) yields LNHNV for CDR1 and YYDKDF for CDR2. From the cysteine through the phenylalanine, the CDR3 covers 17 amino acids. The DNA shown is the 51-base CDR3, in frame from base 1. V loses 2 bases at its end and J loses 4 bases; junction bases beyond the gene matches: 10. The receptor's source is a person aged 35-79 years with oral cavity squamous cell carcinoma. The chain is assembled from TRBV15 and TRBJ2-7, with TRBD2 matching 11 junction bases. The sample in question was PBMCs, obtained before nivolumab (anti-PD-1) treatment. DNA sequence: TGTGCCACCAGCAGAACCCGCCGACTAGCGGGACCTTACGAGCAGTACTTC. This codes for CATSRTRRLAGPYEQYF. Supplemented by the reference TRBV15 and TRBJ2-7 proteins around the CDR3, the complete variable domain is DAMVIQNPRYQVTQFGKPVTLSCSQTLNHNVMYWYQQKSSQAPKLLFHYYDKDFNNEADTPDNFQSRRPNTSFCFLDIRSPGLGDTAMYLCATSRTRRLAGPYEQYFGPGTRLTVT.